This T cell receptor beta chain appears in the sequencing data of a study of control samples from healthy donors and cancer patients. This clone was picked up one time. The method was immunoSEQ multiplex PCR; TCRdb's version includes in-frame clones alone and lacks a portion of them. The sample carries about 170,000 clones, about 90% recorded once. V was pared by 4 bases and J by 5 bases, with 10 bases of the junction left unmatched. Looked up from germline, CDR1 is SEHNR and CDR2 is FQNEAQ (reference sequence). The CDR3 is 15 amino acids. The chain carries TRBV7-9 and TRBJ1-1, with 7 bases matching TRBD1. The specimen sequenced was blood. This clonotype was obtained from a man aged 30-40 years in good health. CDR3 sequence: CASSSGQTGRTEAFF. CDR3 in DNA: TGTGCCAGCAGCTCGGGTCAGACAGGGAGAACTGAAGCTTTCTTT.